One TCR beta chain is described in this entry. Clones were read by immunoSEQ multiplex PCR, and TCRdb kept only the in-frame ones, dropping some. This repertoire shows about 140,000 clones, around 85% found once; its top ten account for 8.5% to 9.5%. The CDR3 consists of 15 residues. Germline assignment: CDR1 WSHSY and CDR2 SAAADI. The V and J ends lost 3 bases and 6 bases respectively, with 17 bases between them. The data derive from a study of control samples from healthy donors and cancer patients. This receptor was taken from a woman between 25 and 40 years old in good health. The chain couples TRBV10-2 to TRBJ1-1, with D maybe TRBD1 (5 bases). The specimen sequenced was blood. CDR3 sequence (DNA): TGCGCCAGCAGTGATTCAGGGCTACAAGGCGCTGAAGCTTTCTTT. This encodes CASSDSGLQGAEAFF.